This T cell receptor beta chain stems from a study of blood T cell repertoires in COVID-19. Turning to the study itself: The United States, Italy and Spain provided the acute and convalescent COVID-19 samples. PBMCs, B-cell-depleted T cells, or T cells provided the cDNA or gDNA that made up the material.

Study processing details: By means of reference gene primer amplification, nucleated cell counts were estimated. This table comes from immunoSEQ multiplex PCR, and its TCRdb copy is limited to in-frame clones, with some not included. That table is the source of V, J and clone size, and D and trimming were worked out from the DNA. The table has some 110,000 clones, roughly nine tenths seen once. Germline V CDR1 and CDR2: LNHNV, YYDKDF (reference sequence). There are 16 residues in the CDR3. Deletions cut 3 bases from V and 6 bases from J, with 20 bases between. This sequence joins TRBV15 and TRBJ1-2; no firm D call. The clonotype was recovered from a man aged 65 to 79 who had recovered from COVID-19. The sample taken for sequencing was peripheral blood. CDR3 sequence (DNA): TGTGCCACCAGCAGGGATTCAGGCGGCGGGTACGATGGCTACACCTTC. As protein: CATSRDSGGGYDGYTF.